This TCR beta chain comes out of a study of cytomegalovirus exposure and HLA in healthy donors. The PCR contained 60 Vbeta and 13 Jbeta primers. Repertoires were generated with immunoSEQ multiplex PCR, while TCRdb's copy carries only in-frame clones and drops some. The data show approximately 98,000 clones, about 74% seen once. Regarding this clone: Its antigen is not identified.

Study observations and caveats: Among TCR beta chains of equal frequency, HLA-associated ones were more clonally expanded in a later analysis. In an earlier analysis, most TCR beta V segments were productive about 87% or about 30% of the time. A missense DCLRE1C variant was associated with V- and J-gene trimming of TCR beta chains in a later analysis, and an independent cohort replicated the association.

Trimming at V came to 5 bases and at J to 4 bases, leaving 7 bases not matched to a gene. The CDR3 totals 14 residues. CDR1 is LNHNV, CDR2 YYDKDF, per germline (reference sequence). The sequenced material came from PBMCs. The chain uses TRBV15 and TRBJ2-7; the match to TRBD1 covers 8 bases. The receptor comes from a male donor in good health and CMV-seronegative. In nucleotides, the CDR3 is TGTGCCACCAGCGGCGGACAGGGTTCGTACGAGCAGTACTTC. It specifies CATSGGQGSYEQYF.